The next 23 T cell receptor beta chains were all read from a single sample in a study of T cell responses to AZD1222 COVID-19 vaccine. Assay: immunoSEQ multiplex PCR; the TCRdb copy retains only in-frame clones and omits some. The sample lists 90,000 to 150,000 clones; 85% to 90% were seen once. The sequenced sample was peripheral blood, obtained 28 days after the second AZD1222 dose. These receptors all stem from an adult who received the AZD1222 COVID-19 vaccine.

CDR3 coding DNA: TGTGCCAGCAGTGGGGCTTACTCTGGGGCCAACGTCCTGACTTTC. Translated, it gives CASSGAYSGANVLTF. The chain uses TRBV27 and TRBJ2-6; D might be TRBD1 (5 bases). V was shortened by 5 bases and J by 0 bases, with 8 bases between the two germline ends. Germline values: CDR1 MNHEY, CDR2 SMNVEV (reference sequence). This CDR3 is 15 amino acids long.

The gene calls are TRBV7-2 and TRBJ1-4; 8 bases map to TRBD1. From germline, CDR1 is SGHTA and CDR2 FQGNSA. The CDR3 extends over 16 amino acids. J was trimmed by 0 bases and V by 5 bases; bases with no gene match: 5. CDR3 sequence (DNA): TGTGCCAGCAGCCGGGCAGGGGGCCCAACTAATGAAAAACTGTTTTTT. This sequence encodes CASSRAGGPTNEKLFF. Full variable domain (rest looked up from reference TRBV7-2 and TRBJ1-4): GAGVSQSPSNKVTEKGKDVELRCDPISGHTALYWYRQSLGQGLEFLIYFQGNSAPDKSGLPSDRFSAERTGGSVSTLTIQRTQQEDSAVYLCASSRAGGPTNEKLFFGSGTQLSVL.

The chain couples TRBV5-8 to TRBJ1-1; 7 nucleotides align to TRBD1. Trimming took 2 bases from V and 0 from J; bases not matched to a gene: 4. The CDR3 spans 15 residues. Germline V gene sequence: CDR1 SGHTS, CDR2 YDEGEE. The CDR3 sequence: CASSFLGGMNTEAFF. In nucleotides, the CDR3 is TGTGCCAGCAGCTTCTTAGGGGGCATGAACACTGAAGCTTTCTTT.

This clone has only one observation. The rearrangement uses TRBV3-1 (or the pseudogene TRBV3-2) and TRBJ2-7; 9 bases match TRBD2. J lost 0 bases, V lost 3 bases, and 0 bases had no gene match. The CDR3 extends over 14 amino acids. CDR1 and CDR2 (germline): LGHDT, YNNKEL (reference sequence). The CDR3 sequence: CASSQGLASYEQYF. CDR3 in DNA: TGTGCCAGCAGCCAGGGACTAGCCTCCTACGAGCAGTACTTC.

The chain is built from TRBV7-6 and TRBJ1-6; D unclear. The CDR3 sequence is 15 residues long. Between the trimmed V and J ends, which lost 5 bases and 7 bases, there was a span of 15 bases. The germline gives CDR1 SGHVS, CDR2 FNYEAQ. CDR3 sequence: CASSLQPEGNSPLHF. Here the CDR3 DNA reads TGTGCCAGCAGCCTCCAGCCGGAAGGAAATTCACCCCTCCACTTT.

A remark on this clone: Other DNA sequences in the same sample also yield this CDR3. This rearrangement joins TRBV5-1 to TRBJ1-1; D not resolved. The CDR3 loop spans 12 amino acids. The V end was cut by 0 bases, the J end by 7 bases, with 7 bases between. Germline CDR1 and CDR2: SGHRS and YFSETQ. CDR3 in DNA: TGCGCCAGCAGCTTGGAGGGCAGTGAAGCTTTCTTT. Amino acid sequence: CASSLEGSEAFF.

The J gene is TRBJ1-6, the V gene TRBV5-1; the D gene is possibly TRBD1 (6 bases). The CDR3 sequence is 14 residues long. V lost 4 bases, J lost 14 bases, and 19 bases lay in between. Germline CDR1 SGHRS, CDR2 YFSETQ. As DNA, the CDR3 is TGCGCCAGCAGCATGGGGGCCACAGGGAATACCCTCCACTTT. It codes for CASSMGATGNTLHF.

In DNA form, the CDR3 reads TGTGCCACCGTGGGACAGGGCACTGAAGCTTTCTTT. It is translated as CATVGQGTEAFF. The chain combines TRBV10-3 with TRBJ1-1; TRBD1 matches at 9 bases. CDR3 length: 12 amino acids. The V gene's germline CDR1 is ENHRY and CDR2 SYGVKD. V shed 10 bases, J shed 4 bases, and the junction held 4 bases outside the gene matches.

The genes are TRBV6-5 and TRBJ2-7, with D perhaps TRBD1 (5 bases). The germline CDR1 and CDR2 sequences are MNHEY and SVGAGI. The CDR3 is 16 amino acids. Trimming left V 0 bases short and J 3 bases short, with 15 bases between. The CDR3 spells CASSYSRQGSLYEQYF. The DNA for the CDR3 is TGTGCCAGCAGTTACTCCCGGCAGGGCTCTCTCTACGAGCAGTACTTC.

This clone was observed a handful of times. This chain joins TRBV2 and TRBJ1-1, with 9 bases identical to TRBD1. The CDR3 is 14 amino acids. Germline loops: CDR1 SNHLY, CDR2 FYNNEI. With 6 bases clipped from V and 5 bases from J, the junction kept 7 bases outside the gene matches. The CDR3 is CASRAGQGSTEAFF. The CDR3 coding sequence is TGTGCCAGCAGGGCCGGACAGGGGAGTACTGAAGCTTTCTTT.

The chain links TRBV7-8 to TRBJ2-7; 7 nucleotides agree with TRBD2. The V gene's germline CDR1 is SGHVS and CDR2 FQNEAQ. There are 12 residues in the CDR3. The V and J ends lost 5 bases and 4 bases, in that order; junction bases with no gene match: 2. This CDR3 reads CASSRSGYEQYF. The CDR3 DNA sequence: TGTGCCAGCAGCCGTAGCGGGTACGAGCAGTACTTC.

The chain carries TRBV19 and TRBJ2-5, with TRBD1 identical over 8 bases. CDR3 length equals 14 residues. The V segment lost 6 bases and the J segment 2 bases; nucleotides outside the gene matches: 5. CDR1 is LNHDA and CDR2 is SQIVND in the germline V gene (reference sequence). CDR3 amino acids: CASRKDRDQETQYF. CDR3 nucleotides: TGTGCCAGTAGGAAGGACAGGGATCAAGAGACCCAGTACTTC. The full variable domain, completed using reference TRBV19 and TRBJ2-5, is DGGITQSPKYLFRKEGQNVTLSCEQNLNHDAMYWYRQDPGQGLRLIYYSQIVNDFQKGDIAEGYSVSREKKESFPLTVTSAQKNPTAFYLCASRKDRDQETQYFGPGTRLLVL.

The DNA of the CDR3 is TGTGCCAGCAGCTTAGGGGGTTCAAGGAGCTCCTACAATGAGCAGTTCTTC. Translation: CASSLGGSRSSYNEQFF. J is TRBJ2-1 and V is TRBV11-2; D not certain. Trimming took 1 base from V and 0 from J, leaving 13 bases between them. The CDR3 consists of 17 residues. Germline CDR1 and CDR2: SGHAT and FQNNGV.

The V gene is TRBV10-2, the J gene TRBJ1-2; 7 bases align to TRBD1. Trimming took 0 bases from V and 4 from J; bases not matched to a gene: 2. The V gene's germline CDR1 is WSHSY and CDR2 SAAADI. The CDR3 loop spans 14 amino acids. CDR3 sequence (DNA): TGCGCCAGCAGTGAGTCCTGGGACAGCTATGGCTACACCTTC. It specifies CASSESWDSYGYTF.

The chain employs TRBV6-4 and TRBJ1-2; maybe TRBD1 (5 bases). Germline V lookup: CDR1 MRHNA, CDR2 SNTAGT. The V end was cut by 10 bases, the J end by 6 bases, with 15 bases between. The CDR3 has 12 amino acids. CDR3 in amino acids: CAIHAQGNGYTF. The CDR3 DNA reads TGTGCCATCCATGCCCAGGGCAATGGCTACACCTTC.

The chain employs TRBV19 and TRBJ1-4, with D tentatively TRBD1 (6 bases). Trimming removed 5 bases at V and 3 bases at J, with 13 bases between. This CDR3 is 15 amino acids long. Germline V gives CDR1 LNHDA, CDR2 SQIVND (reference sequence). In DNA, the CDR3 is TGTGCCAGTAGTGGAGCAGGGGTTTCTAATGAAAAACTGTTTTTT. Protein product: CASSGAGVSNEKLFF.

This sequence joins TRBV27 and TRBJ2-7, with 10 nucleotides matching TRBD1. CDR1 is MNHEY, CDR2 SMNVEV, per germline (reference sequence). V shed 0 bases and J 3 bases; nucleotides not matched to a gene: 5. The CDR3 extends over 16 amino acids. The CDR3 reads CASSLSGGDRGYEQYF. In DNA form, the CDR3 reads TGTGCCAGCAGTTTATCAGGAGGGGACAGGGGCTACGAGCAGTACTTC.

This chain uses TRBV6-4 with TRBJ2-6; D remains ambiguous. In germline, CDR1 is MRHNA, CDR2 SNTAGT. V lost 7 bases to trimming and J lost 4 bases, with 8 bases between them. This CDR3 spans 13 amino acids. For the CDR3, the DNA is TGTGCCAGCAAGCTATCCGGGGCCAACGTCCTGACTTTC. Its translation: CASKLSGANVLTF.

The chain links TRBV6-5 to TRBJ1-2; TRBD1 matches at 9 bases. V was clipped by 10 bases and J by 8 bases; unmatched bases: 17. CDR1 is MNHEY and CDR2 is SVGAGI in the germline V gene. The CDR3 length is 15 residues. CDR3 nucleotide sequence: TGTGCCACCATAAACCTCCCCGGACAGGGGACCGGCTACACCTTC. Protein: CATINLPGQGTGYTF.

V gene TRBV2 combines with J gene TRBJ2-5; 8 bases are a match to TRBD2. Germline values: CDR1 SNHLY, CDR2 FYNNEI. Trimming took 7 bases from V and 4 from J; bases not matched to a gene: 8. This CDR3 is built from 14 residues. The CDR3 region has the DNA TGTGCCAGCAACGGAGCGGGAGTAGTAGAGACCCAGTACTTC. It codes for CASNGAGVVETQYF.

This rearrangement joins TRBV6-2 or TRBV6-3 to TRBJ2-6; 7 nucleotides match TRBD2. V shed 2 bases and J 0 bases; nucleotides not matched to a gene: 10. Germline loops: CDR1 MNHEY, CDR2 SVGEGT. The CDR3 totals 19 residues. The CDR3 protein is CASSYGWRGTSSGANVLTF. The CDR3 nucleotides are TGTGCCAGCAGTTACGGCTGGCGGGGGACCTCCTCTGGGGCCAACGTCCTGACTTTC.

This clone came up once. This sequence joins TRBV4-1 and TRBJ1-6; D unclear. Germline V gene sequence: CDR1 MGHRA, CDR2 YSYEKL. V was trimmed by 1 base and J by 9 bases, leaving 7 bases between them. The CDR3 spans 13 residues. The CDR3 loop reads CASSQGGISPLHF. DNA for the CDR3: TGCGCCAGCAGCCAAGGTGGGATTTCACCCCTCCACTTT.

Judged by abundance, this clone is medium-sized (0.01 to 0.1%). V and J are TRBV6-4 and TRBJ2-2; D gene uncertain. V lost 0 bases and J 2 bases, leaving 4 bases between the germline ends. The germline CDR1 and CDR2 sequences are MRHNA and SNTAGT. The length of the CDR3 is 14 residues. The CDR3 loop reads CASSDSTNTGELFF. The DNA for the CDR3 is TGTGCCAGCAGTGACTCGACAAACACCGGGGAGCTGTTTTTT.